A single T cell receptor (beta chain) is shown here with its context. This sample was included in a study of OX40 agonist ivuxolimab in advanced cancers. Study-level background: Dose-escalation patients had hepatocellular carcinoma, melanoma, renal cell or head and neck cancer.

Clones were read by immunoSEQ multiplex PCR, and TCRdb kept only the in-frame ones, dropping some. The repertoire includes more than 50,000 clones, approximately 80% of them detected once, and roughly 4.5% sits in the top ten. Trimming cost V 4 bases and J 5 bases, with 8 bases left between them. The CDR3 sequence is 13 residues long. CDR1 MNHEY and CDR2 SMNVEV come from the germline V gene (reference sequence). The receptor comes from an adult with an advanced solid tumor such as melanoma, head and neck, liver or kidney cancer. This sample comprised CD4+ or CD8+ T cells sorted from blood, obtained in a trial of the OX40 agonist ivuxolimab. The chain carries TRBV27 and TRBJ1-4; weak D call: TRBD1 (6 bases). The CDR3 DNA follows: TGTGCCAGCAGTTGGACAGTCAATGAAAAACTGTTTTTT. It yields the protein CASSWTVNEKLFF.